This is a list of T cell receptor beta chains from one sample in a study of tumor-infiltrating lymphocytes in primary liver carcinoma. From the multiplex PCR reads, TCRdb called clonotypes with MiXCR, one entry per CDR3 protein. The data show some 40,000 distinct CDR3 sequences, about 75% seen once. The sequencing sample was made of tumor-adjacent normal liver tissue. These receptors all come from a man aged 40-55 years with primary liver carcinoma and hepatitis B virus infection. Both conserved end residues are trimmed from each CDR3.

>TRBV5-5|TRBJ1-3
ASSLFISGNTIY
>TRBV14|TRBJ2-1
ASCQDALWAPYNEQL
>TRBV5-1|TRBJ1-1
ASRQTNTEAF
>TRBV13|TRBJ2-2
ASNLRLVGGPGELF
>TRBV12-3/TRBV12-4|TRBJ2-7
VSSSNYEQY
>TRBV30|TRBJ2-7
AWSGTNEYEQY
>TRBV20-1|TRBJ2-3
SARASSSRADTQY
>TRBV4-3|TRBJ1-1
ASSQDLEQAVTEAF
>TRBV19|TRBJ1-5
ANSGQSGNQPQH
>TRBV14|TRBJ2-1
ASRQNIDTSEQF
>TRBV10-3|TRBJ2-3
AISASSKTSGSTDTQY
>TRBV5-5|TRBJ2-5
ASGKIRDRLHQETQY
>TRBV11-2|TRBJ2-1
TSNSNMSGGYNEQF
>TRBV5-8|TRBJ2-1
ASSPSIMGDYEQF
>TRBV29-1|TRBJ2-7
SVKGVGRGYEQY
>TRBV10-2|TRBJ2-2
ASSGRRVSGELF
>TRBV7-9|TRBJ2-7
ASSQSAGSEQY
>TRBV9|TRBJ2-5
ASSPTGETQY
>TRBV29-1|TRBJ2-3
SVAGVDWRSTDTQY
>TRBV4-1|TRBJ1-1
TSSHPDRFSTEAF
>TRBV28|TRBJ2-7
ASSLGLVWEQY
>TRBV6-2/TRBV6-3|TRBJ1-1
VSVTRNTEAF
>TRBV28|TRBJ2-3
ASRAHTDTQY
>TRBV14|TRBJ2-3
ASSRGYTDTQY